The 3 T cell receptor beta chains listed next were all sequenced from one sample in a study of blood T cell repertoires in COVID-19 (dated by TCRdb to 2018 to 2021). Receptor amplification or capture employed the immunoSEQ multiplex PCR assay. Here the immuneACCESS table is served through TCRdb, limited to in-frame sequences with V and J called. Missing clones are a known gap in these copies; in checked studies unresolved V genes cover under half, and the rest lacks a known reason. Within this sample are around 150,000 clones, with about four fifths of them counted one time only. The ten most abundant clones make up 9.5% to 12% of the sample. The sequencing input was PBMCs or T cells enriched from blood (not recorded which). Receptors were obtained from a man aged 50-60 years who had recovered from COVID-19.

The chain has TRBV28 and TRBJ2-7, with 10 nucleotides matching TRBD2. This CDR3 is 13 amino acids long. The junction had 0 bases not matched to a gene; V was cut back by 7 bases and J by 0 bases. CDR1 is MDHEN and CDR2 is SYDVKM in the germline V gene. The CDR3 loop reads CASIAGGSYEQYF. CDR3 DNA sequence: TGTGCCAGCATAGCGGGAGGCTCCTACGAGCAGTACTTC.

The CDR3 sequence is CASSVLAGGTDTQYF. In DNA, the CDR3 is TGTGCCAGCAGCGTTCTAGCGGGCGGGACAGATACGCAGTATTTT. J is TRBJ2-3 and V is TRBV9; TRBD2 agrees at 8 bases. The length of the CDR3 is 15 residues. Germline lookup yields CDR1 SGDLS and CDR2 YYNGEE. V gave up 2 bases and J gave up 3 bases; unmatched junction bases: 5.

The chain is built from TRBV29-1 and TRBJ2-5; D ambiguous. Germline CDR1 reads SQVTM; CDR2 reads ANQGSEA. Trimming removed 7 bases at V and 0 bases at J, with 9 bases between. CDR3 length: 12 amino acids. The CDR3 sequence: CSGTVYQETQYF. CDR3 sequence (DNA): TGCAGCGGAACAGTTTACCAAGAGACCCAGTACTTC.